These 8 T cell receptor beta chains came from one sample sequenced in a study of cytomegalovirus exposure and HLA in healthy donors. The PCR ran on 60 Vbeta and 13 Jbeta primers. Only in-frame clones appear in the TCRdb table, and some are missing; sequencing was by immunoSEQ multiplex PCR. The sample contains 140,000 or so clones, approximately 80% of which appear only once. The sequenced sample consisted of PBMCs. The receptors were gathered from a man aged 40-50 years in good health and CMV-seronegative.

The V gene is TRBV6-7, the J gene TRBJ2-7; TRBD1 matches 9 bases. TRBV6-7 has ORF status, its function being uncertain. CDR3 size: 13 residues. V lost 11 bases, J lost 7 bases, and 12 bases stayed unmatched. CDR3 in DNA: TGTGCCCCCAGGGGACAGGGATGTGGGGAGCAGTACTTC. This codes for CAPRGQGCGEQYF.

A single count supports this clone. This sequence joins TRBV6-4 and TRBJ2-2; 9 bases align to TRBD2. Trimming at V came to 4 bases and at J to 2 bases, leaving 5 bases not matched to a gene. CDR3 size: 16 residues. Germline CDR1 is MRHNA and CDR2 is SNTAGT. This CDR3 reads CASSVLAGLNTGELFF. In DNA form, the CDR3 reads TGTGCCAGCAGTGTCCTAGCGGGGTTAAACACCGGGGAGCTGTTTTTT.

CDR3: CASSQEGQPSANVLTF. In DNA form, the CDR3 reads TGCGCCAGCAGCCAAGAGGGACAGCCCTCAGCCAACGTCCTGACTTTC. The chain is built from TRBV4-1 and TRBJ2-6; 7 nucleotides agree with TRBD1. Losses at the gene ends were 0 bases for V and 7 bases for J; bases not matched to a gene: 6. The CDR3 contains 16 residues. CDR1 MGHRA and CDR2 YSYEKL come from the germline V gene.

This chain uses TRBV4-3 with TRBJ2-4; 7 positions match TRBD2. Germline V gives CDR1 LGHNA, CDR2 YSLEER. The CDR3 runs 15 residues. After removal of 4 bases from V and 2 bases from J, the junction contained 5 bases not matched to a gene. CDR3 nucleotide sequence: TGCGCCAGCAGCCTAACGCGGGGGACCAAAAACATTCAGTACTTC. The encoded protein is CASSLTRGTKNIQYF.

The rearrangement uses TRBV4-3 and TRBJ2-1, with TRBD2 as a possible D gene (6 bases). Between the trimmed V and J ends, which lost 8 bases and 0 bases, there was a span of 11 bases. The germline V gene has CDR1 LGHNA and CDR2 YSLEER. The CDR3 has 14 residues. CDR3: CASATGDSYNEQFF. CDR3 DNA sequence: TGCGCCAGCGCAACGGGGGACTCCTACAATGAGCAGTTCTTC.

This clone has a handful of counts. The junction shows a germline mismatch at one end, possibly a read error. The rearrangement uses TRBV27 and TRBJ2-1; 11 nucleotides agree with TRBD2. This CDR3 spans 16 amino acids. Germline V gene sequence: CDR1 MNHEY, CDR2 SMNVEV (reference sequence). The CDR3 here is CVSKPVGLAGYNEQFF. The CDR3 DNA reads TGTGTCAGCAAGCCCGTCGGACTAGCGGGTTACAATGAGCAGTTCTTC.

This clone was counted once. The genes are TRBV9 and TRBJ2-3; no reliable D call. V was trimmed by 4 bases and J by 5 bases, leaving 8 bases between them. The germline gives CDR1 SGDLS, CDR2 YYNGEE. The CDR3 loop spans 12 amino acids. The CDR3 loop reads CASSPRGDTQYF. The CDR3 coding sequence is TGTGCCAGCAGCCCGCGAGGAGATACGCAGTATTTT.

This clone was counted only a few times. This chain connects TRBV28 to TRBJ1-1; 8 bases align to TRBD1. CDR1 and CDR2 (germline): MDHEN, SYDVKM. The ends lost 2 bases at V and 4 bases at J; junction bases unmatched: 6. The CDR3 spans 15 residues. The CDR3, as DNA: TGTGCCAGCAGTTTAGCTAACAGGGGGGGCACTGAAGCTTTCTTT. Translated, it gives CASSLANRGGTEAFF.